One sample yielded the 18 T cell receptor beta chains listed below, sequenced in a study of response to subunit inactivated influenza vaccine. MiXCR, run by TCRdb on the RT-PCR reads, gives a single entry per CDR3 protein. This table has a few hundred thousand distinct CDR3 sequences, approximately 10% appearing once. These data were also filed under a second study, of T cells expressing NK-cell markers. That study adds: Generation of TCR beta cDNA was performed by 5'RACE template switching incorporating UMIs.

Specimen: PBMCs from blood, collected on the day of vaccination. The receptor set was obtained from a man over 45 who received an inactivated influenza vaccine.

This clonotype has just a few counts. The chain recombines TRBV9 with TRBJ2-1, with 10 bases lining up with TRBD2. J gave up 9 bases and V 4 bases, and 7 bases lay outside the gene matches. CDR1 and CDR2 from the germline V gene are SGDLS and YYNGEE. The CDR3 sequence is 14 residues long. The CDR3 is CASSTRTSGTEQFF. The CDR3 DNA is TGTGCCAGCAGCACACGTACTAGCGGGACTGAGCAGTTCTTC.

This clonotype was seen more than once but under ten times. This CDR3 is CASSPLGGEAFF. CDR3 nucleotide sequence: TGTGCCAGCAGTCCCCTCGGAGGTGAAGCTTTCTTT. The rearrangement joins TRBV5-4 to TRBJ1-1; no reliable D call. CDR1 is SGHNT, CDR2 YYREEE, per germline (reference sequence). The CDR3 length is 12 residues. V lost 5 bases to trimming and J lost 7 bases, with 12 bases between them.

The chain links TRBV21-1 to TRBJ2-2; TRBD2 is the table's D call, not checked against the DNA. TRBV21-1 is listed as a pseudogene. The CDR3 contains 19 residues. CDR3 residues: CASSKIYTSGTPNTGELFF. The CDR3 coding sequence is TGTGCCAGCAGCAAAATTTATACTAGCGGGACTCCGAACACCGGGGAGCTGTTTTTT.

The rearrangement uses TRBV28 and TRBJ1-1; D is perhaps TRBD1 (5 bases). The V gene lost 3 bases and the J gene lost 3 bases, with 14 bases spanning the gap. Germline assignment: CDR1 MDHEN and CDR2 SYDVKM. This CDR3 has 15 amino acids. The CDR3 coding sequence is TGTGCCAGCAGTTTTGGAGGGGCCAAGGACACTGAAGCTTTCTTT. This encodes CASSFGGAKDTEAFF. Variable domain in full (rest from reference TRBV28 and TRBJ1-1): DVKVTQSSRYLVKRTGEKVFLECVQDMDHENMFWYRQDPGLGLRLIYFSYDVKMKEKGDIPEGYSVSREKKERFSLILESASTNQTSMYLCASSFGGAKDTEAFFGQGTRLTVV.

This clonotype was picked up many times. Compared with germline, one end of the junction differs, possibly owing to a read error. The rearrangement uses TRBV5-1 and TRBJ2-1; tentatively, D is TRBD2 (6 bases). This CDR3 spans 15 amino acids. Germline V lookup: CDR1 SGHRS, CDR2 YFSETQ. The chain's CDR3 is CASSLALAQYNEQFF. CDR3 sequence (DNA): TGCGCCAGCAGTTTGGCCCTAGCGCAGTACAATGAGCAGTTCTTC.

The CDR3 nucleotides read TGTGCCACCAGTGAACGCCAGACAGGGGGGGGTAATGAGCAGTTCTTC. This codes for CATSERQTGGGNEQFF. The chain carries TRBV24-1 and TRBJ2-1; 9 nucleotides line up with TRBD1. There are 16 residues in the CDR3. The germline gives CDR1 KGHDR, CDR2 SFDVKD. Trimming removed 4 bases from V and 7 bases from J; junction bases left unmatched: 10.

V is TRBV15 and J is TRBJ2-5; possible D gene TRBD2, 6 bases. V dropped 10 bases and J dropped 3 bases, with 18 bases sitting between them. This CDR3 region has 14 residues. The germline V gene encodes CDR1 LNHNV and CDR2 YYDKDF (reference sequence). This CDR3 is CARAVGAGKETQYF. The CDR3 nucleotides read TGTGCCAGGGCCGTAGGGGCGGGAAAAGAGACCCAGTACTTC. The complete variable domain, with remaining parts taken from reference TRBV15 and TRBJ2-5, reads DAMVIQNPRYQVTQFGKPVTLSCSQTLNHNVMYWYQQKSSQAPKLLFHYYDKDFNNEADTPDNFQSRRPNTSFCFLDIRSPGLGDTAMYLCARAVGAGKETQYFGPGTRLLVL.

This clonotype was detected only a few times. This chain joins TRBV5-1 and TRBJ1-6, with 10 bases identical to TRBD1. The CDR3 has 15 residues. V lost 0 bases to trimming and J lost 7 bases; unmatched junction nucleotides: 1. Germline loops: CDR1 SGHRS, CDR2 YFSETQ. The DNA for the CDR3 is TGCGCCAGCAGCTTGGGGACAGGGGGAAATTCACCCCTCCACTTT. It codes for CASSLGTGGNSPLHF.

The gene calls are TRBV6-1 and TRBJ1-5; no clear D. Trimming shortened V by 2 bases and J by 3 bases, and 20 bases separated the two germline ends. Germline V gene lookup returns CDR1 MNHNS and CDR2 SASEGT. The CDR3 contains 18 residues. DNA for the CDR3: TGTGCCAGCAGTGAAAACTTTTTGACGGGAAAGGCCAATCAGCCCCAGCATTTT. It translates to CASSENFLTGKANQPQHF.

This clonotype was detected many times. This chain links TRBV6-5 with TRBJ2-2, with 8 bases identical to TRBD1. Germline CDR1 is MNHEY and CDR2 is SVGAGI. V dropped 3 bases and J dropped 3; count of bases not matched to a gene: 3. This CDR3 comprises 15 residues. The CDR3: CASSYMTGDTGELFF. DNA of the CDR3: TGTGCCAGCAGTTATATGACAGGGGACACCGGGGAGCTGTTTTTT.

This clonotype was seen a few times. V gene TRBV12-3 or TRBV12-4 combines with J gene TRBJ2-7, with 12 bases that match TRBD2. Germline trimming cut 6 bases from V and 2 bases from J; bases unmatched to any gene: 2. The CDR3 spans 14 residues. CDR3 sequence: CASRRTSGAYEQYF. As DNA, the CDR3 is TGTGCCAGCAGAAGGACTAGCGGGGCCTACGAGCAGTACTTC.

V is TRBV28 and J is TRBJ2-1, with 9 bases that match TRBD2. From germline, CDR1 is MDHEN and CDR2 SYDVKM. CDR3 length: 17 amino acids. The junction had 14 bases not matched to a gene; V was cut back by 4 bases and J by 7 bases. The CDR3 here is CASSWMGLSGGINEQFF. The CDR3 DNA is TGTGCCAGCAGTTGGATGGGTTTAAGCGGGGGGATTAATGAGCAGTTCTTC.

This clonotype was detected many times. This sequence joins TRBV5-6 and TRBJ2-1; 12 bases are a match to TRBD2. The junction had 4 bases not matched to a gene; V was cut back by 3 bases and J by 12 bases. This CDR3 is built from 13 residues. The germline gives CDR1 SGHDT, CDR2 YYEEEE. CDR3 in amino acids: CASSSWTSGMQFF. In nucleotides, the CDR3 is TGTGCCAGCAGCTCATGGACTAGCGGGATGCAGTTCTTC.

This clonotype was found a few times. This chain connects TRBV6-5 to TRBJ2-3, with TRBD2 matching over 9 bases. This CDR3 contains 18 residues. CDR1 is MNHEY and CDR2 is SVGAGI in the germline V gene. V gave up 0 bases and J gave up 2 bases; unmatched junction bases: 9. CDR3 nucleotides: TGTGCCAGCAGTTACTCGGGAAGCGGGGGGACTCTCACAGATACGCAGTATTTT. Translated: CASSYSGSGGTLTDTQYF.

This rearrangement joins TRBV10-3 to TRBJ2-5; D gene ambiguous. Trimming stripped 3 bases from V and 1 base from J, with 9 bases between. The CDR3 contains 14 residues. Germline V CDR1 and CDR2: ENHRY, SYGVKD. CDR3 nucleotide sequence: TGTGCCATCAGTGACCCCGGTTCCCAAGAGACCCAGTACTTC. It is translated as CAISDPGSQETQYF.

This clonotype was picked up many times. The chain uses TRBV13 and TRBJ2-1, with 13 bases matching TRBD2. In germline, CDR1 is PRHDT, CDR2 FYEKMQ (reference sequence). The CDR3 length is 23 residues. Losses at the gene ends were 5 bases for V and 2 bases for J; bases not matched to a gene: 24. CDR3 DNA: TGTGCCAGCAGCCTGTGCGCCCTACTCCCGGGACTAGCGGGATTTGGAGCCTACAATGAGCAGTTCTTC. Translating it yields CASSLCALLPGLAGFGAYNEQFF. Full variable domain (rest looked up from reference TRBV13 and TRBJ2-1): AAGVIQSPRHLIKEKRETATLKCYPIPRHDTVYWYQQGPGQDPQFLISFYEKMQSDKGSIPDRFSAQQFSDYHSELNMSSLELGDSALYFCASSLCALLPGLAGFGAYNEQFFGPGTRLTVL.

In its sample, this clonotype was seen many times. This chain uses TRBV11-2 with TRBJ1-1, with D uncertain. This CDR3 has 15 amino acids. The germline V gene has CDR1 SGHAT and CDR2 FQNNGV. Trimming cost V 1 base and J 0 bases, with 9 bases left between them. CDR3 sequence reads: CASSLVRGMNTEAFF. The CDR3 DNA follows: TGTGCCAGCAGCTTAGTTCGCGGGATGAACACTGAAGCTTTCTTT. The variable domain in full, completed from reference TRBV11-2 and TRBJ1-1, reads EAGVAQSPRYKIIEKRQSVAFWCNPISGHATLYWYQQILGQGPKLLIQFQNNGVVDDSQLPKDRFSAERLKGVDSTLKIQPAKLEDSAVYLCASSLVRGMNTEAFFGQGTRLTVV.

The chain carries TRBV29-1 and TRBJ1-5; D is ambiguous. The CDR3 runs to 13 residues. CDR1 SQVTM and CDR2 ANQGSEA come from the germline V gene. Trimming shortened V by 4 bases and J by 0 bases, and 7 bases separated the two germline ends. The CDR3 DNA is TGCAGCGTTGCGGAGAATAGCAATCAGCCCCAGCATTTT. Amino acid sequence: CSVAENSNQPQHF.